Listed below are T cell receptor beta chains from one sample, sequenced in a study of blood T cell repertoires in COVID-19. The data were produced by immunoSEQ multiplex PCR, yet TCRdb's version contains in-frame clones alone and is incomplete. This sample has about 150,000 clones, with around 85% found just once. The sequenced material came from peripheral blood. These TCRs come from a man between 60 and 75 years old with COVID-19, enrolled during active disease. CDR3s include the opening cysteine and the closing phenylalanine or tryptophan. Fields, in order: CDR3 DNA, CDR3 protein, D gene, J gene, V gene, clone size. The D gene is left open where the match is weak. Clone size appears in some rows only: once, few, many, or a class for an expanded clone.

TGTGCCAGTAGTACCCGACAGGGAAGGGCCTACGAGCAGTACTTC | CASSTRQGRAYEQYF | TRBD1 | TRBJ2-7 | TRBV19 | .
TGTGCCAGCAGTTCACACAGGATTTCATCCTACGAGCAGTACTTC | CASSSHRISSYEQYF | . | TRBJ2-7 | TRBV6-2/TRBV6-3 | few
TGTGCCAGTACCCCCGGCTCTGGGGCCAACGTCCTGACTTTC | CASTPGSGANVLTF | . | TRBJ2-6 | TRBV19 | .
TGTGCCAGCAGCTTAACCTCTATTGCACCCCTCCACTTT | CASSLTSIAPLHF | . | TRBJ1-6 | TRBV7-3 | .
TGTGCCAGCCACCAGGGGACAGAAGGCTACACCTTC | CASHQGTEGYTF | TRBD1 | TRBJ1-2 | TRBV12-3/TRBV12-4 | .
TGTGCCAGCAGGAACGAGGGCTATAATTCACCCCTCCACTTT | CASRNEGYNSPLHF | . | TRBJ1-6 | TRBV3-1/TRBV3-2 | .
TGTGCCAGTAGCCCCGAGGGGGCCGGGACTGAAGCTTTCTTT | CASSPEGAGTEAFF | TRBD1 | TRBJ1-1 | TRBV19 | .
TGTGCCAGCAGCCAGCAGTTTAGGGGGACTGAAGCTTTCTTT | CASSQQFRGTEAFF | . | TRBJ1-1 | TRBV3-1/TRBV3-2 | few
TGTGCCAGCAGCCCCCGACAGACCCCAGCGATCCAAGAGACCCAGTACTTC | CASSPRQTPAIQETQYF | . | TRBJ2-5 | TRBV9 | .
TGTGCCAGCACCACAGGGTTTAGCGGCTACACCTTC | CASTTGFSGYTF | . | TRBJ1-2 | TRBV14 | .
TGTGCCAGCAGCTCTGGCGGCGGGAACACCGGGGAGCTGTTTTTT | CASSSGGGNTGELFF | . | TRBJ2-2 | TRBV11-2 | .
TGTGCCAGCAGCCAGACAGGGTACAATCAGCCCCAGCATTTT | CASSQTGYNQPQHF | TRBD1 | TRBJ1-5 | TRBV28 | .
TGCGCCAGCAGCTTGCAAATGAACACTGAAGCTTTCTTT | CASSLQMNTEAFF | . | TRBJ1-1 | TRBV5-1 | .
TGCGCCAGCAGCGCGGGACAGGGTTGGGGTGAAAAACTGTTTTTT | CASSAGQGWGEKLFF | TRBD1 | TRBJ1-4 | TRBV5-1 | .
TGTGCCAGTAGTGAGACAGAGAACTATGGCTACACCTTC | CASSETENYGYTF | . | TRBJ1-2 | TRBV19 | .
TGTGCCAGCAGCCACGACCGAGGCACTGAAGCTTTCTTT | CASSHDRGTEAFF | . | TRBJ1-1 | TRBV4-2 | .
TGTGCCACGCGCGGGACAGGGGGTTCTGGAAACACCATATATTTT | CATRGTGGSGNTIYF | TRBD1 | TRBJ1-3 | TRBV28 | .
TGTGCCAGCAAGACTATATTCCCTGCACAGGGGGGTGGAGAGACCCAGTACTTC | CASKTIFPAQGGGETQYF | TRBD1 | TRBJ2-5 | TRBV7-9 | .
TGTGCCAGCAGATCCCCAGGCTCTGGAAACACCATATATTTT | CASRSPGSGNTIYF | . | TRBJ1-3 | TRBV6-5 | few
TGTGCCAGCAGCTCCCGAGGATTGAACACTGAAGCTTTCTTT | CASSSRGLNTEAFF | . | TRBJ1-1 | TRBV7-9 | .
TGTGCCAGCAGCTTAAGAAGATTCAGGGGGTTTCCCGGGGAGCTGTTTTTT | CASSLRRFRGFPGELFF | TRBD1 | TRBJ2-2 | TRBV7-3 | .
TGCGCCAGCAGCCAAGGTCCTGGGGGCCGGACTGAAGCTTTCTTT | CASSQGPGGRTEAFF | . | TRBJ1-1 | TRBV4-1 | .
TGTGCCATCAGTGAGGGAGCCCTTATTCCTTACTTC | CAISEGALIPYF | . | TRBJ2-7 | TRBV10-3 | once
TGTGCCAGCAGTGAGGAGGCGGGGGCCGCAGATACGCAGTATTTT | CASSEEAGAADTQYF | . | TRBJ2-3 | TRBV2 | .
TGTGCCAGCAGCCAAACAACAGGGCCCCTTGGGGGCTACACCTTC | CASSQTTGPLGGYTF | . | TRBJ1-2 | TRBV14 | few
TGTGCCAGCAGTCTACACTCTAGCGGGGGTTACAATGAGCAGTTCTTC | CASSLHSSGGYNEQFF | TRBD2 | TRBJ2-1 | TRBV28 | .
TGTGCCAGCAGCCGCCCGGGAGGGGGCGAGTATGGCTACACCTTC | CASSRPGGGEYGYTF | TRBD1 | TRBJ1-2 | TRBV7-2 | .
TGTGCCAGCAGCTTTGGGACAGGGGGCTCCGGGGAGCTGTTTTTT | CASSFGTGGSGELFF | TRBD1 | TRBJ2-2 | TRBV7-9 | .
TGTGCCAGCTCACCCGGAGGACAGGGAGGAGGCTACACCTTC | CASSPGGQGGGYTF | TRBD1 | TRBJ1-2 | TRBV18 | once
TGTGCCAGCAGTTCAGGACTAGCGGGTAGGAACGAGCAGTACTTC | CASSSGLAGRNEQYF | TRBD2 | TRBJ2-7 | TRBV6-5 | .
TGCAGCGTTGTGGCCGCAGGGGTTACCGTCTCTGGCTACACCTTC | CSVVAAGVTVSGYTF | . | TRBJ1-2 | TRBV29-1 | .
TGTGCCAGCAGGGCAGGGGGCTCTAACTATGGCTACACCTTC | CASRAGGSNYGYTF | TRBD1 | TRBJ1-2 | TRBV9 | .
TGTGCCAGCAGCCAGGGGACAGGGAATGGCTACACCTTC | CASSQGTGNGYTF | TRBD1 | TRBJ1-2 | TRBV3-1/TRBV3-2 | once
TGTGCCAGCAGTTCCCTTAGCGGGAGCACAGATACGCAGTATTTT | CASSSLSGSTDTQYF | TRBD2 | TRBJ2-3 | TRBV6-1 | once
TGTGCCAGCAGCACCAGGACTAGCGGGGTCGGGGATACGCAGTATTTT | CASSTRTSGVGDTQYF | TRBD2 | TRBJ2-3 | TRBV7-9 | .
TGTGCCAGCAGCCATGCCGGTGTCAATGAAAAACTGTTTTTT | CASSHAGVNEKLFF | . | TRBJ1-4 | TRBV7-2 | .
TGTGCCAGCAGCTCCCAGTGGGGCTCCACTGAAGCTTTCTTT | CASSSQWGSTEAFF | . | TRBJ1-1 | TRBV7-2 | .
TGTGCCAGCAGCCTCATAAACAGCCTGCAGCATTTT | CASSLINSLQHF | . | TRBJ1-5 | TRBV28 | few
TGTGCCAGCAGCGGGTTAGCGCCAGCGGGGAAAGAGACCCAGTACTTC | CASSGLAPAGKETQYF | TRBD2 | TRBJ2-5 | TRBV9 | once
TGTGCCATCACCCGGAACACCGGGGAGCTGTTTTTT | CAITRNTGELFF | . | TRBJ2-2 | TRBV10-3 | once
TGTGCCGGAAGCACAGGGGCGCGCTATGGCTACACCTTC | CAGSTGARYGYTF | TRBD1 | TRBJ1-2 | TRBV19 | .
TGTGCCAGCAGCCAAGACCGTGCAACTAATGAAAAACTGTTTTTT | CASSQDRATNEKLFF | . | TRBJ1-4 | TRBV4-2 | .
TGTGCCAGCAGCTCGGACAGGAACACTGAAGCTTTCTTT | CASSSDRNTEAFF | . | TRBJ1-1 | TRBV7-3 | .
TGCAGTGCGGCCCTGGAGACCCAGTACTTC | CSAALETQYF | . | TRBJ2-5 | TRBV20-1 | .
TGTGCCAGCTCACCATCCTTTAATGCTGAAGCTTTCTTT | CASSPSFNAEAFF | . | TRBJ1-1 | TRBV18 | .
TGTGCCAGCAGGCCCGGGACATCTCTCTACGAGCAGTACTTC | CASRPGTSLYEQYF | . | TRBJ2-7 | TRBV27 | .